What follows are 5 T cell receptor beta chains derived from one specimen sequenced in a study of OX40 agonist ivuxolimab in advanced cancers. Data came from immunoSEQ multiplex PCR; TCRdb stores just in-frame clones and leaves some out. This table holds 65,000 to 95,000 clones, roughly 89% found once. The sequencing used CD4+ or CD8+ T cells sorted from blood, collected in a trial of the OX40 agonist ivuxolimab. Receptor source: an adult with an advanced solid tumor such as melanoma, head and neck, liver or kidney cancer.

The chain uses TRBV4-1 and TRBJ2-5; 11 bases match TRBD1. The germline gives CDR1 MGHRA, CDR2 YSYEKL. V dropped 3 bases and J dropped 4; count of bases not matched to a gene: 4. This CDR3 comprises 15 residues. In DNA form, the CDR3 reads TGCGCCAGCAGCCAGGGACAGGGGGAAGGAGAGACCCAGTACTTC. Residues: CASSQGQGEGETQYF.

The rearrangement links TRBV11-2 to TRBJ2-1, with TRBD2 identical over 14 bases. Per the germline V gene, CDR1 is SGHAT and CDR2 is FQNNGV. CDR3 size: 18 residues. Trimming cost V 6 bases and J 9 bases; bases outside gene matches: 16. CDR3 in DNA: TGTGCCAGCAGACCCATTACCGGGACTAGCGGGAGAACCCGTGAGCAGTTCTTC. Translating gives CASRPITGTSGRTREQFF.

The chain joins TRBV7-6 to TRBJ2-1; D not resolved. In germline, CDR1 is SGHVS, CDR2 FNYEAQ. This CDR3 contains 14 residues. The germline V and J ends were trimmed by 3 bases and 2 bases, with 8 bases remaining between them. CDR3 loop: CASSFQAPYNEQFF. The CDR3 DNA follows: TGTGCCAGCAGCTTTCAGGCCCCCTACAATGAGCAGTTCTTC.

The rearrangement uses TRBV10-3 and TRBJ1-6; D is unclear. The CDR3 contains 13 residues. Germline V gives CDR1 ENHRY, CDR2 SYGVKD. V was clipped by 5 bases and J by 3 bases, with 5 bases between them. CDR3 residues: CAISPDYNSPLHF. CDR3 DNA: TGTGCCATCAGTCCAGACTATAATTCACCCCTCCACTTT.

This clone was detected a few times. The chain carries TRBV6-1 and TRBJ2-5; TRBD1 or TRBD2 may be the D gene (5 bases each). Trimming took off 5 bases at V and 3 bases at J, with 16 bases between the two ends. The germline V gene has CDR1 MNHNS and CDR2 SASEGT. The CDR3 is 15 residues long. Written as DNA, the CDR3 is TGTGCCAGCAGTAAAGTCCGGGACCCTGAAGAGACCCAGTACTTC. This codes for CASSKVRDPEETQYF.